This TCR beta chain was recorded in a study of shared clonotypes between healthy human individuals. CDR1 is LNHDA, CDR2 SQIVND, per germline (reference sequence). The CDR3 totals 16 residues. Trimming shortened V by 2 bases and J by 0 bases, and 14 bases separated the two germline ends. Assay used: immunoSEQ multiplex PCR; TCRdb lists only in-frame clones, some missing. The sample consists of 2,500,000 or so clones, about nine tenths of them appearing once. The sequenced material came from naive CD4+ T cells from PBMCs. Subset meaning: CD45RA+ positively selected. The origin of this receptor is a man aged 18 to 30 in good health. Some clones in this sample may be carry-over from other donors' samples. The rearrangement uses TRBV19 and TRBJ2-7; D may be TRBD2 (5 bases). CDR3 protein: CASSISRRESSYEQYF. Here the CDR3 DNA reads TGTGCCAGTAGTATAAGCAGAAGGGAGAGCTCCTACGAGCAGTACTTC. The complete variable domain, with remaining parts taken from reference TRBV19 and TRBJ2-7, reads DGGITQSPKYLFRKEGQNVTLSCEQNLNHDAMYWYRQDPGQGLRLIYYSQIVNDFQKGDIAEGYSVSREKKESFPLTVTSAQKNPTAFYLCASSISRRESSYEQYFGPGTRLTVT.